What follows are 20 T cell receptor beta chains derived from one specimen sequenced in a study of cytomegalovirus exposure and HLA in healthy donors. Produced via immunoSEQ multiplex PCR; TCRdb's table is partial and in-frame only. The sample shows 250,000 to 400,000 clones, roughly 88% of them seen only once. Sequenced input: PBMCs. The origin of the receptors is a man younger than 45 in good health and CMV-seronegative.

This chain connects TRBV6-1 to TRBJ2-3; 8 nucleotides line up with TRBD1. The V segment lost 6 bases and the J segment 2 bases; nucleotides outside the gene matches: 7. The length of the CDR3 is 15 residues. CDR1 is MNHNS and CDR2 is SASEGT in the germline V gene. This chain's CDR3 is CASSGQGYYTDTQYF. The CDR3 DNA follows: TGTGCCAGCAGCGGACAGGGCTATTACACAGATACGCAGTATTTT.

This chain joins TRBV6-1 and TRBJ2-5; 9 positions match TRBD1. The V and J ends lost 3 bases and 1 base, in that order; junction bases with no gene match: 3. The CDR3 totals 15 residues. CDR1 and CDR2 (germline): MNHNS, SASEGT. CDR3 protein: CASSDNRGPQETQYF. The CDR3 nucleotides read TGTGCCAGCAGTGACAACAGGGGGCCCCAAGAGACCCAGTACTTC.

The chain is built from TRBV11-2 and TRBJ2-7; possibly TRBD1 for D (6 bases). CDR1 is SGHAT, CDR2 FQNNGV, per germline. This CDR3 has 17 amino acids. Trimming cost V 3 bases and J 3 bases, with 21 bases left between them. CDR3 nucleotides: TGTGCCAGCAGCTTGCTGAACCCGGGACACTCACACTACGAGCAGTACTTC. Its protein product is CASSLLNPGHSHYEQYF.

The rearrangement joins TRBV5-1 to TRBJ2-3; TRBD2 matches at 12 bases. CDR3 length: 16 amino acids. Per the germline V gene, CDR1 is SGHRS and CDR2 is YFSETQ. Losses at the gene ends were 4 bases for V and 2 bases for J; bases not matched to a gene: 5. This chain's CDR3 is CASSELAGGNTDTQYF. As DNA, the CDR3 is TGCGCCAGCAGCGAACTAGCGGGGGGAAACACAGATACGCAGTATTTT.

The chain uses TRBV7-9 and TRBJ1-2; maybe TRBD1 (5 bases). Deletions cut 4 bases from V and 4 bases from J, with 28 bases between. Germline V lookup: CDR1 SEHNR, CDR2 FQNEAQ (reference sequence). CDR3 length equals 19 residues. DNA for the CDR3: TGTGCCAGCAGCTCCCTAACCAATCCTCGAACAGGAAACCTCTATGGCTACACCTTC. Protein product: CASSSLTNPRTGNLYGYTF.

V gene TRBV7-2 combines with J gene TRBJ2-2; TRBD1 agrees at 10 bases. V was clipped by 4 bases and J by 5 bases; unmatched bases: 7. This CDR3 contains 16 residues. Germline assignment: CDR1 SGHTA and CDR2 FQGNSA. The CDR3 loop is CASSWGTGARTGELFF. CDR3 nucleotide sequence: TGTGCCAGCAGCTGGGGGACAGGGGCCCGTACCGGGGAGCTGTTTTTT.

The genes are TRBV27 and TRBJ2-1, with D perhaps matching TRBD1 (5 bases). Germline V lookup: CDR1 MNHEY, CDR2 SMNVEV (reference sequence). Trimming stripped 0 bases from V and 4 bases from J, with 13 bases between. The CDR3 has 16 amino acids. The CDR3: CASSLSAGLSYNEQFF. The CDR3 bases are TGTGCCAGCAGTTTATCAGCAGGGTTAAGTTACAATGAGCAGTTCTTC.

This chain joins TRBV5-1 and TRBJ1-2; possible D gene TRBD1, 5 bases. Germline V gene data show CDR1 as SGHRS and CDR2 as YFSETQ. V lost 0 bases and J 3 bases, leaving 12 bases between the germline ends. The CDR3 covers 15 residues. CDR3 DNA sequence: TGCGCCAGCAGCTTGGCAAGAGGAGGGGACTATGGCTACACCTTC. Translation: CASSLARGGDYGYTF. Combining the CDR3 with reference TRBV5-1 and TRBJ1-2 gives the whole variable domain KAGVTQTPRYLIKTRGQQVTLSCSPISGHRSVSWYQQTPGQGLQFLFEYFSETQRNKGNFPGRFSGRQFSNSRSEMNVSTLELGDSALYLCASSLARGGDYGYTFGSGTRLTVV.

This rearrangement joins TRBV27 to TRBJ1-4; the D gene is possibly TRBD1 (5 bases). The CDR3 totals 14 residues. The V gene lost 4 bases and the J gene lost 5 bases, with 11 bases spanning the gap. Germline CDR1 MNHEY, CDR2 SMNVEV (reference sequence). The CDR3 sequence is CASSSGGVNEKLFF. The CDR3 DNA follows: TGTGCCAGCAGTTCGGGGGGAGTCAATGAAAAACTGTTTTTT.

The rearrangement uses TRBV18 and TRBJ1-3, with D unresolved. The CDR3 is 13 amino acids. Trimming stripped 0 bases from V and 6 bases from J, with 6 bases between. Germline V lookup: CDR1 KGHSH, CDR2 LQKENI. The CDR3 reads CASSPPSKNTIYF. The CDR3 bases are TGTGCCAGCTCACCACCGTCTAAAAACACCATATATTTT.

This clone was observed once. The CDR3 nucleotides read TGTGCCAGCAGCGGCCCCGGGACAGCGTCAGCCCCCTACGAGCAGTACTTC. Amino acids: CASSGPGTASAPYEQYF. The genes are TRBV5-4 and TRBJ2-7; 7 nucleotides align to TRBD1. V shed 4 bases and J 2 bases; nucleotides not matched to a gene: 15. The germline V gene encodes CDR1 SGHNT and CDR2 YYREEE (reference sequence). This CDR3 is built from 17 residues.

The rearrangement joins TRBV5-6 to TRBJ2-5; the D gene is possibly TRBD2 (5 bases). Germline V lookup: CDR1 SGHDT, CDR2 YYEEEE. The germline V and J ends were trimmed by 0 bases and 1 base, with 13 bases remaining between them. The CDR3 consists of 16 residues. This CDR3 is CASSLDTGNPQETQYF. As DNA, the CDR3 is TGTGCCAGCAGCTTGGATACGGGAAACCCCCAAGAGACCCAGTACTTC.

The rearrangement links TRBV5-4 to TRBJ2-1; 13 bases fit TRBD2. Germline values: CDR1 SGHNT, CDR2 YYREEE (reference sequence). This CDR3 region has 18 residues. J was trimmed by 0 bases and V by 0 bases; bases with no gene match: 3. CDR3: CASSLGLAGGRSYNEQFF. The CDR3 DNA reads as TGTGCCAGCAGCTTGGGACTAGCGGGGGGCCGCTCCTACAATGAGCAGTTCTTC.

CDR3 region: CASSQDGSNSGNTIYF. As DNA, the CDR3 is TGCGCCAGCAGCCAAGATGGTAGCAATTCTGGAAACACCATATATTTT. This chain uses TRBV4-1 with TRBJ1-3; no clear D. Germline V gene lookup returns CDR1 MGHRA and CDR2 YSYEKL. V was shortened by 0 bases and J by 1 base, with 10 bases between the two germline ends. The CDR3 is 16 amino acids.

The CDR3 sequence: CASSYGHLPGNTIYF. The CDR3 coding sequence is TGTGCCAGCAGTTACGGACACCTGCCTGGAAACACCATATATTTT. The chain links TRBV6-9 to TRBJ1-3; the D gene is possibly TRBD1 (5 bases). V shed 3 bases and J shed 2 bases, with 11 bases lying between them. Germline CDR1 is MNHGY and CDR2 is SVAAGI. The CDR3 has 15 amino acids.

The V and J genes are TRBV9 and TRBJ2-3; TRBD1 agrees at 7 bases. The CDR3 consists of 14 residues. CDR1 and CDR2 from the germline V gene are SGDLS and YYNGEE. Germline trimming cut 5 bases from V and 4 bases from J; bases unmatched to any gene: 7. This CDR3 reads CASSGTGDPDTQYF. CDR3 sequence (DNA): TGTGCCAGCAGTGGAACAGGGGACCCAGATACGCAGTATTTT.

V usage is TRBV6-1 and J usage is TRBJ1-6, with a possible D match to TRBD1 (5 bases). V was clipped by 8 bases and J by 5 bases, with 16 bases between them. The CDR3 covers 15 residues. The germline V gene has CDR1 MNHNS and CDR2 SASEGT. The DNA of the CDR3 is TGTGCCAGCCATTTGGCAGGGTCCCATAATTCACCCCTCCACTTT. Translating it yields CASHLAGSHNSPLHF.

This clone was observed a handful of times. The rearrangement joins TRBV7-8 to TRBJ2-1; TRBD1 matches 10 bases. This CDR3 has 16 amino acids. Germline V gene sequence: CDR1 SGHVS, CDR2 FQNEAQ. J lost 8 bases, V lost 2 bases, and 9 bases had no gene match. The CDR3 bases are TGTGCCAGCAGCTTAATCGGGGACAGGGGAAGCCATGAGCAGTTCTTC. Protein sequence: CASSLIGDRGSHEQFF.

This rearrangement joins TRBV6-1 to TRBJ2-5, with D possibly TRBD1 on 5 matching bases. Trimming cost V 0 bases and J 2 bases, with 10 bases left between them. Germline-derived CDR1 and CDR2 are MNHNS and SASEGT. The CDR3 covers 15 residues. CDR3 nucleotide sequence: TGTGCCAGCAGTGAAGCAAAAGGGGTACAAGAGACCCAGTACTTC. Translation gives CASSEAKGVQETQYF.

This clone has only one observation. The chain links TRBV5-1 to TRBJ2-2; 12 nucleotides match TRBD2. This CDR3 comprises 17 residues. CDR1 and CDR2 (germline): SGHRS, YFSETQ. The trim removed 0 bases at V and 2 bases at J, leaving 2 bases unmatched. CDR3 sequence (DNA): TGCGCCAGCAGCTTGGGACTAGCGGGGGTCAACACCGGGGAGCTGTTTTTT. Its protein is CASSLGLAGVNTGELFF.